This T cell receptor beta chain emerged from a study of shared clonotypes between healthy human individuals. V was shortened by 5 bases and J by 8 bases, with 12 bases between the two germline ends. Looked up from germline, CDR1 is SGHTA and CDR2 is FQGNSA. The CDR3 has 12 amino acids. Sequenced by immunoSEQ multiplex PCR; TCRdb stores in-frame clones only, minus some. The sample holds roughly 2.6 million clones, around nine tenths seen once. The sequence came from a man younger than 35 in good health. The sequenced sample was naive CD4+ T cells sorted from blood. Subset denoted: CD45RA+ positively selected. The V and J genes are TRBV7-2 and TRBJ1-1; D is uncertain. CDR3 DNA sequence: TGTGCCAGCAGCACCCTAACCCAGGAAGCTTTCTTT. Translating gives CASSTLTQEAFF.